Below, 12 T cell receptor beta chains from the same sample are listed, as sequenced in a study of memory CD4+ T cells and cytomegalovirus serostatus. Libraries were prepared by immunoSEQ multiplex PCR; TCRdb keeps only in-frame clonotypes and omits some of them. Of some 80,000 clones in the sample, approximately 84% are singletons; the top ten hold around 0.84%. The sort gate was single viable CD3+CD4+CD8-CD45RO+ cells for memory CD4+ T cells. The sequencing input was memory CD4+ T cells from blood. The receptors shown here come from an adult in good health and CMV-seronegative.

The V and J genes are TRBV25-1 and TRBJ1-3; D remains unclear. V was shortened by 8 bases and J by 2 bases, with 10 bases between the two germline ends. Germline V lookup: CDR1 MGHDK, CDR2 SYGVNS. CDR3 length: 13 amino acids. Written as DNA, the CDR3 is TGTGCCAGCGTGTGGGAACCTGGAAACACCATATATTTT. This codes for CASVWEPGNTIYF.

The chain links TRBV7-3 to TRBJ1-1, with D possibly being TRBD1 (5 bases). The CDR3 is 16 residues long. Germline V gene data show CDR1 as SGHTA and CDR2 as FQGTGA. Trimming shortened V by 1 base and J by 0 bases, and 12 bases separated the two germline ends. The CDR3 coding sequence is TGTGCCAGCAGCTTAAACCAGGGAGCTATGAACACTGAAGCTTTCTTT. It translates to CASSLNQGAMNTEAFF.

The table lists this clone with a few counts. The rearrangement joins TRBV5-1 to TRBJ2-5; TRBD2 is a possible D gene (6 bases). From germline, CDR1 is SGHRS and CDR2 YFSETQ. This CDR3 is 15 amino acids long. Trimming shortened V by 4 bases and J by 5 bases, and 18 bases separated the two germline ends. The CDR3 DNA reads as TGCGCCAGCAGCATGGGGCAGGGAGGTGGGGAGACCCAGTACTTC. It specifies CASSMGQGGGETQYF.

The rearrangement uses TRBV19 and TRBJ1-6, with TRBD1 matching 7 bases. The CDR3 extends over 15 amino acids. V gave up 5 bases and J gave up 5 bases; unmatched junction bases: 6. In germline, CDR1 is LNHDA, CDR2 SQIVND (reference sequence). For the CDR3, the DNA is TGTGCCAGTAGTCTCCTCGGGACAGATAATTCACCCCTCCACTTT. Residues: CASSLLGTDNSPLHF.

This clone was seen a single time. The J gene is TRBJ2-7, the V gene TRBV7-2; 7 bases agree with TRBD2. V gave up 4 bases and J gave up 3 bases; unmatched junction bases: 9. This CDR3 spans 15 amino acids. Germline values: CDR1 SGHTA, CDR2 FQGNSA. The CDR3 spells CASSSIGTTFYEQYF. The CDR3 nucleotides are TGTGCCAGCAGCTCCATCGGGACTACGTTCTACGAGCAGTACTTC.

The chain joins TRBV6-4 to TRBJ1-2; no clear D gene. Looked up from germline, CDR1 is MRHNA and CDR2 is SNTAGT. CDR3 length equals 14 residues. Trimming took off 3 bases at V and 7 bases at J, with 15 bases between the two ends. The CDR3 DNA is TGTGCCAGCAGTGATGGAGGGCGGAAGCTTGGCTACACCTTC. This translates into CASSDGGRKLGYTF.

This rearrangement joins TRBV5-1 to TRBJ2-1; D possibly corresponds to TRBD2 (5 bases). The CDR3 totals 17 residues. CDR1 SGHRS and CDR2 YFSETQ come from the germline V gene. Trimming stripped 0 bases from V and 0 bases from J, with 13 bases between. The CDR3 here is CASSLGHRGSSYNEQFF. The CDR3 DNA is TGCGCCAGCAGCTTGGGCCATCGGGGTAGCTCCTACAATGAGCAGTTCTTC.

This clone was recorded a few times. The chain combines TRBV9 with TRBJ2-1; D might be TRBD1 (6 bases). Germline V CDR1 and CDR2: SGDLS, YYNGEE. The V end was cut by 4 bases, the J end by 7 bases, with 21 bases between. There are 16 residues in the CDR3. This CDR3 is CASSLKGDGNFNEQFF. The CDR3 bases are TGTGCCAGCAGCCTGAAGGGGGACGGCAATTTTAATGAGCAGTTCTTC.

V is TRBV7-9 and J is TRBJ1-5; maybe TRBD1 (5 bases). This CDR3 region has 14 residues. The V end lost 5 bases, the J end lost 7 bases, and 15 bases lay between the germline ends. Germline values: CDR1 SEHNR, CDR2 FQNEAQ (reference sequence). The CDR3 DNA sequence: TGTGCCAGCAGCCCGACCTCCGGGGGGCAGCCCCAGCATTTT. It codes for CASSPTSGGQPQHF.

The genes are TRBV28 and TRBJ1-2; D is unclear. V was cut by 1 base and J by 3 bases, with 9 bases left in between. This CDR3 spans 14 amino acids. CDR1 and CDR2 (germline): MDHEN, SYDVKM. CDR3 in amino acids: CASSLSGADYGYTF. The CDR3, as DNA: TGTGCCAGCAGTTTATCCGGAGCGGACTATGGCTACACCTTC.

V gene TRBV7-3 combines with J gene TRBJ1-1, with a possible D match to TRBD1 (5 bases). CDR1 and CDR2 from the germline V gene are SGHTA and FQGTGA. V was shortened by 2 bases and J by 2 bases, with 9 bases between the two germline ends. The CDR3 sequence is 14 residues long. The CDR3 nucleotides read TGTGCCAGCAGCTTAGAGGGGTCTAACACTGAAGCTTTCTTT. Its protein product is CASSLEGSNTEAFF.

The chain employs TRBV7-2 and TRBJ1-5; TRBD1 aligns across 9 bases. CDR3 length: 17 residues. Germline V gene sequence: CDR1 SGHTA, CDR2 FQGNSA. The J segment lost 1 base and the V segment lost 3 bases, leaving 7 bases of the junction unmatched. The CDR3 DNA reads TGTGCCAGCAGCTTGGGACAGGGCCTGGGGAGCAATCAGCCCCAGCATTTT. Translated, it gives CASSLGQGLGSNQPQHF.